The present TCR beta chain was sequenced within a study of blood T cell repertoires in COVID-19. Across the study: Some COVID-19 samples were acute and others convalescent; all came from the United States, Italy and Spain. In each case, the material was cDNA or gDNA derived from T cells, B-cell-depleted T cells, or PBMCs.

The V gene end was trimmed by 0 bases and the J gene end by 8 bases; junction bases not matched to a gene: 4. The germline gives CDR1 GTSNPN, CDR2 SVGIG (reference sequence). CDR3 length: 14 residues. Original handling: The assay estimated nucleated cells by amplifying reference gene primers. Sequencing was performed with immunoSEQ multiplex PCR; in TCRdb, only in-frame clones are kept and a portion is missing. V and J calls plus clone size are reproduced from that table; the DNA served to infer D and trimming. The sample comprises 200,000 to 300,000 clones, around nine tenths of which are singletons, and around 10% rests with the top ten.

The V call is TRBV30, the J call TRBJ1-6, with 7 bases matching TRBD1. The clonotype was recovered from a man aged 40-55 years who had recovered from COVID-19. Sequencing was done on a sample of peripheral blood. For the CDR3, the DNA is TGTGCCTGGAGTGTTTCAGGGGGAGATTCACCCCTCCACTTT. Translating it yields CAWSVSGGDSPLHF. The entire variable domain, with the rest obtained from reference TRBV30 and TRBJ1-6, is as follows: SQTIHQWPATLVQPVGSPLSLECTVEGTSNPNLYWYRQAAGRGLQLLFYSVGIGQISSEVPQNLSASRPQDRQFILSSKKLLLSDSGFYLCAWSVSGGDSPLHFGNGTRLTVT.